This TCR beta chain was found in a study of T-cell reconstitution after alpha-beta-depleted transplantation in children. The TCRbeta library incorporated unique molecular identifiers. TCRdb used MiXCR to reprocess the PCR reads, holding one entry per CDR3 protein. The sample has about 640,000 distinct CDR3 sequences; 16% are singletons. This clonotype was detected many times. This TCR was sampled from a human donor who donated a stem cell graft to a child with acute myeloid leukemia. The specimen was PBMCs from the stem cell graft donor, collected from the stem cell graft.

The CDR3 bases are TGTGCCAGCGCACCCGGGATTGTCGGCACTGAAGCTTTCTTT. It codes for CASAPGIVGTEAFF. The chain recombines TRBV12-3 or TRBV12-4 with TRBJ1-1, with no clear D. V lost 8 bases, J lost 4 bases, and 17 bases lay in between. The CDR3 is 14 residues long.